The sequence of this T cell receptor (beta chain) was determined in a study of CD8+ T cells in alopecia areata. Study-level information: Severity was scored as percentage of affected scalp area in treated patients.

Treatment reported: oral pan-JAK inhibitor, 5-10 mg twice daily. RNA, once extracted, was reverse transcribed into cDNA for use as the sequencing template. Profiled with immunoSEQ multiplex PCR; TCRdb holds only in-frame clones, not every one. Of 150,000 to 200,000 clones listed, around three fifths are singletons. The CDR3 has 13 amino acids. Per germline, CDR1 SQVTM and CDR2 ANQGSEA. The V end was cut by 6 bases, the J end by 0 bases, with 10 bases between. The rearrangement links TRBV29-1 to TRBJ2-3; D is uncertain. The sample in question was CD4+ T cells sorted from blood, obtained at week 24, from a patient treated with tofacitinib. This TCR was recovered from a human donor with alopecia areata. DNA for the CDR3: TGCAGCGTGAACCCCTCTAGCACAGATACGCAGTATTTT. Encoded protein: CSVNPSSTDTQYF.